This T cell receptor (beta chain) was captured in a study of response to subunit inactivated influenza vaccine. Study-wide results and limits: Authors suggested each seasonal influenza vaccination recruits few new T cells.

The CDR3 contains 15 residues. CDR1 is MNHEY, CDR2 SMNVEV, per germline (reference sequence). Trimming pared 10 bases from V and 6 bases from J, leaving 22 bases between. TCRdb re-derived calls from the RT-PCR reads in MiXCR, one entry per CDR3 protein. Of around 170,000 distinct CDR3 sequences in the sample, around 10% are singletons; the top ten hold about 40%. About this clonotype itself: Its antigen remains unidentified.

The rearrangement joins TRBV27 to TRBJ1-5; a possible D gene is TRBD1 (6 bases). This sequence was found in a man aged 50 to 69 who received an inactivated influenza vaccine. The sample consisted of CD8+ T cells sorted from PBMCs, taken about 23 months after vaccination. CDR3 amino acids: CATQDLQGLGQPQHF. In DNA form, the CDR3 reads TGTGCCACCCAAGATCTACAGGGCCTAGGTCAGCCCCAGCATTTT.